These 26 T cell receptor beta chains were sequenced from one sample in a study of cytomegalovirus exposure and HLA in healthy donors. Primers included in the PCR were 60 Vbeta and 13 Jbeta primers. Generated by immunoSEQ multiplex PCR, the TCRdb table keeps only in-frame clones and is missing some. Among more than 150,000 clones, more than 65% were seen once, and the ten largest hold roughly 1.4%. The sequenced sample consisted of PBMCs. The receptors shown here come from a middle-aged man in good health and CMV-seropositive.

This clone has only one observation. CDR3 coding DNA: TGTGCCAGCAGTTTAGGGTGGGCGGGCACTGAAGCTTTCTTT. Amino acid sequence: CASSLGWAGTEAFF. The chain employs TRBV27 and TRBJ1-1; D remains ambiguous. Trimming removed 2 bases at V and 4 bases at J, with 11 bases between. From germline, CDR1 is MNHEY and CDR2 SMNVEV (reference sequence). The length of the CDR3 is 14 residues.

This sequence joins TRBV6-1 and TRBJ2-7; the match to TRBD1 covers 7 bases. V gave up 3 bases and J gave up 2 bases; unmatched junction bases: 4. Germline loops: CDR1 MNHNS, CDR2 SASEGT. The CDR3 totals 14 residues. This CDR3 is CASSERTGPYEQYF. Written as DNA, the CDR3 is TGTGCCAGCAGTGAGAGGACAGGCCCCTACGAGCAGTACTTC.

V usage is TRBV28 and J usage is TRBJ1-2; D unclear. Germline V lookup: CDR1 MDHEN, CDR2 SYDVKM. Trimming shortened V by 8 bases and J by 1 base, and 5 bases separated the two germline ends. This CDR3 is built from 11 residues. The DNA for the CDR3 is TGTGCCAGCCGGAGTAACTATGGCTACACCTTC. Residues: CASRSNYGYTF.

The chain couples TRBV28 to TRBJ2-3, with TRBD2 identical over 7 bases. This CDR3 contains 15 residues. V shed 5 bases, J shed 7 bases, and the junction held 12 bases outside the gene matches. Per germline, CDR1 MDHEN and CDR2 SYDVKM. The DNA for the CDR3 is TGTGCCAGCAGTGTTACCGGGACTACTATTCATACGCAGTATTTT. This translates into CASSVTGTTIHTQYF.

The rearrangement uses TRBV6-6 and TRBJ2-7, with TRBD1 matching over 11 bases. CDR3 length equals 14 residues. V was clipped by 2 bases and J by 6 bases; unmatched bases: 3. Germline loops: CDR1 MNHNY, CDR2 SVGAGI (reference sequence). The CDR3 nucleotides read TGTGCCAGCAGTTACGGACAGGGGGCGGGCGAGCAGTACTTC. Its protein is CASSYGQGAGEQYF.

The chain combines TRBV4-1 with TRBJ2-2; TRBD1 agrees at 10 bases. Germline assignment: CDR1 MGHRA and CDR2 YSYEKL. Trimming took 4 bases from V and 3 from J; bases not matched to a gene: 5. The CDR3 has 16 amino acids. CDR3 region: CASSLRQGADTGELFF. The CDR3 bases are TGCGCCAGCAGCCTAAGACAGGGGGCGGACACCGGGGAGCTGTTTTTT.

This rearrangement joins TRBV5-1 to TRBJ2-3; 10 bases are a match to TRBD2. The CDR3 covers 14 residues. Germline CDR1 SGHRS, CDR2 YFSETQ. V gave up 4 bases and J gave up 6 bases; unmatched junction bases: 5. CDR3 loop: CASSLSGGVDTQYF. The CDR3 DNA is TGCGCCAGCAGCCTCAGCGGGGGGGTCGATACGCAGTATTTT.

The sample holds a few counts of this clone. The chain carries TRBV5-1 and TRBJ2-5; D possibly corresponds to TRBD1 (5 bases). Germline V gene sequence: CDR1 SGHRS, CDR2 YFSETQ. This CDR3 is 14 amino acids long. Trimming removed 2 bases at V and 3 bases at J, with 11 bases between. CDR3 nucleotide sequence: TGCGCCAGCAGCTTCGGGCAGGGTGAAGAGACCCAGTACTTC. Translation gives CASSFGQGEETQYF.

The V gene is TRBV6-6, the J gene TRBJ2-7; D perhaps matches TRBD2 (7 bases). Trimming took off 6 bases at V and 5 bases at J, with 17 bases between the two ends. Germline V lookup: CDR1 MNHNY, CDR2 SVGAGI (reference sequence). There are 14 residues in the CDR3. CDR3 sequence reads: CASRPVGGADEQYF. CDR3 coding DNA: TGTGCCAGCAGACCGGTAGGGGGGGCTGACGAGCAGTACTTC.

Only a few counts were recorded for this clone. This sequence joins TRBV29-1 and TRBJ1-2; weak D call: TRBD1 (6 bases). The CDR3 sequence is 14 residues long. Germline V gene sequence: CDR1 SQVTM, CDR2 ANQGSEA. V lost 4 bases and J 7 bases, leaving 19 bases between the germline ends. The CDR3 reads CSVGGATGFGGYTF. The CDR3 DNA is TGCAGCGTTGGTGGGGCCACAGGGTTCGGTGGCTACACCTTC. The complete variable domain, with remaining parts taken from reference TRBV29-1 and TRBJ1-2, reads SAVISQKPSRDICQRGTSLTIQCQVDSQVTMMFWYRQQPGQSLTLIATANQGSEATYESGFVIDKFPISRPNLTFSTLTVSNMSPEDSSIYLCSVGGATGFGGYTFGSGTRLTVV.

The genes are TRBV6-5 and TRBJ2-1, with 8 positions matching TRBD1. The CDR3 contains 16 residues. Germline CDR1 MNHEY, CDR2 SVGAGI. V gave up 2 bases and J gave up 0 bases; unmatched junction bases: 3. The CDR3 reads CASSYDRGSSYNEQFF. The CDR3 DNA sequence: TGTGCCAGCAGTTACGACAGGGGCAGCTCCTACAATGAGCAGTTCTTC.

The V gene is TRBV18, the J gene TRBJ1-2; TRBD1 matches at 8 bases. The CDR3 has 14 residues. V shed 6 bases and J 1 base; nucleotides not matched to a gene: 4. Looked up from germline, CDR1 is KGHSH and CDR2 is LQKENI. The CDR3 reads CASSLDRGNYGYTF. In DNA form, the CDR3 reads TGTGCCAGCTCCCTAGACAGGGGTAACTATGGCTACACCTTC.

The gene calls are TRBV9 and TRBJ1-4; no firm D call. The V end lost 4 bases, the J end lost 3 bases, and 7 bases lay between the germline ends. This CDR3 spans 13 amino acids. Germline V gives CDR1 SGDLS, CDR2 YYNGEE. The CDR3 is CASSPTPNEKLFF. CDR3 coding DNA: TGTGCCAGCAGCCCCACACCTAATGAAAAACTGTTTTTT.

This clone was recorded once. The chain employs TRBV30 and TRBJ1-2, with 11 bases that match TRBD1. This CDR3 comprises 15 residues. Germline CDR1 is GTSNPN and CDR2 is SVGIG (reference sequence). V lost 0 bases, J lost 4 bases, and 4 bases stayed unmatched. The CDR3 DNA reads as TGTGCCTGGAGTGTCGGACAGGGGGCGAGCTATGGCTACACCTTC. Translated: CAWSVGQGASYGYTF.

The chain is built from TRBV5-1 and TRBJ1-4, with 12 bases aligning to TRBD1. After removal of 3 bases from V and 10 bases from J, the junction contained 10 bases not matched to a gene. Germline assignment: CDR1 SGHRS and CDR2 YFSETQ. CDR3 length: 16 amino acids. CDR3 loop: CASSSGTGGYEGKLFF. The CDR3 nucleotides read TGCGCCAGCAGCTCCGGGACAGGGGGCTATGAGGGAAAACTGTTTTTT.

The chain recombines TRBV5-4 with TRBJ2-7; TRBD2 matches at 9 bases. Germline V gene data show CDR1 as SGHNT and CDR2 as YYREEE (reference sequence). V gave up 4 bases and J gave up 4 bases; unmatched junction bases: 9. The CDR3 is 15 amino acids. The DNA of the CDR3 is TGTGCCAGCAGCCTCTTAGCGGGGGACCCATACGAGCAGTACTTC. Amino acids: CASSLLAGDPYEQYF.

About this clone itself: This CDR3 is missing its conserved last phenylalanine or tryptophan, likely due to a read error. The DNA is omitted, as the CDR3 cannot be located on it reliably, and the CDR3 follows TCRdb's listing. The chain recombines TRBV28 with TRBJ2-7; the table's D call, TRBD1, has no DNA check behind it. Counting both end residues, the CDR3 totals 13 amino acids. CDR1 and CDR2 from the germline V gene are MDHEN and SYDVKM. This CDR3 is CASSTGTGIPSGL.

CDR3 bases: TGTGCCAGCAGCCAAGACTCAGCAGGGACACTCCGCGAGCAGTACTTC. Translating gives CASSQDSAGTLREQYF. The chain has TRBV14 and TRBJ2-7; D is perhaps TRBD1 (6 bases). This CDR3 contains 16 residues. The V end lost 0 bases, the J end lost 6 bases, and 18 bases lay between the germline ends. Per germline, CDR1 SGHDN and CDR2 FVKESK.

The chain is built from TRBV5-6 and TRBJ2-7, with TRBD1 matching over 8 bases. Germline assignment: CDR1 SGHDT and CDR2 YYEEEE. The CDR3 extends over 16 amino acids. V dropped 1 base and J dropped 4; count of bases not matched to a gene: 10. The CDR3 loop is CASSLYFGDRTYEQYF. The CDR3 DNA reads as TGTGCCAGCAGCTTGTATTTCGGGGACAGGACATACGAGCAGTACTTC.

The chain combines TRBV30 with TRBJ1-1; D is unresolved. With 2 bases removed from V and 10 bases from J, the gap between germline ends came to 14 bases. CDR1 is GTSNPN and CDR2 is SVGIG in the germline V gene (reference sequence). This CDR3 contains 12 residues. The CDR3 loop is CAWSRGILGAFF. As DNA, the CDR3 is TGTGCCTGGAGTAGAGGGATACTTGGAGCTTTCTTT.

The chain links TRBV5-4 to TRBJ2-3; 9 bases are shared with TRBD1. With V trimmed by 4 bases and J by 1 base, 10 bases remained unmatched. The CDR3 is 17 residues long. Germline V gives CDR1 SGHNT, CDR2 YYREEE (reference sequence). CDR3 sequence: CASSMGTGISGTDTQYF. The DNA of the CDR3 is TGTGCCAGCAGCATGGGGACAGGGATTAGTGGCACAGATACGCAGTATTTT. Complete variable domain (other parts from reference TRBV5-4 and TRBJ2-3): ETGVTQSPTHLIKTRGQQVTLRCSSQSGHNTVSWYQQALGQGPQFIFQYYREEENGRGNFPPRFSGLQFPNYSSELNVNALELDDSALYLCASSMGTGISGTDTQYFGPGTRLTVL.

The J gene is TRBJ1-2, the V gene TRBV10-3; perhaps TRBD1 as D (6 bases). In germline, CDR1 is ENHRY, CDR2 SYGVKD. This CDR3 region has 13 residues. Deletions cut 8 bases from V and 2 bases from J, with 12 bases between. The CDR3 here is CAIGLDSNYGYTF. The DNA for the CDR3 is TGTGCCATCGGGCTGGACAGCAACTATGGCTACACCTTC.

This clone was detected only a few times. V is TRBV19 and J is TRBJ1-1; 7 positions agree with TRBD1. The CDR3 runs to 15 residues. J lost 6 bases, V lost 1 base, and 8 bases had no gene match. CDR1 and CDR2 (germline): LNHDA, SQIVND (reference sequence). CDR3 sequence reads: CASSIASTGKPEAFF. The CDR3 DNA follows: TGTGCCAGTAGTATAGCTTCGACAGGGAAGCCTGAAGCTTTCTTT.

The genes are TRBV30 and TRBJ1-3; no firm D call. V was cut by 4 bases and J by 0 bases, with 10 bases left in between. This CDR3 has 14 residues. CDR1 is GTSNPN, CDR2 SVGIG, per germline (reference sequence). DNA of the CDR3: TGTGCCTGGATACAATCATTCTCTGGAAACACCATATATTTT. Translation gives CAWIQSFSGNTIYF.

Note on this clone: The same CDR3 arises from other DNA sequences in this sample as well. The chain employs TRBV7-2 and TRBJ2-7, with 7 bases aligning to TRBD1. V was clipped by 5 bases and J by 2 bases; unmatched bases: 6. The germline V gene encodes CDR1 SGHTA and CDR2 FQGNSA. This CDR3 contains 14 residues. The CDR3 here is CASSPDRNPYEQYF. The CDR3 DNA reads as TGTGCCAGCAGCCCGGACAGGAACCCCTACGAGCAGTACTTC.

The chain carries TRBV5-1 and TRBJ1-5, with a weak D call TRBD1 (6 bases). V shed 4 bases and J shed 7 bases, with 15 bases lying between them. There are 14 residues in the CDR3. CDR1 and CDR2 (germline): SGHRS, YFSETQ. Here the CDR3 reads CASSLGGRDQPQHF. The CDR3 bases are TGCGCCAGCAGCCTAGGGGGGAGGGACCAGCCCCAGCATTTT.